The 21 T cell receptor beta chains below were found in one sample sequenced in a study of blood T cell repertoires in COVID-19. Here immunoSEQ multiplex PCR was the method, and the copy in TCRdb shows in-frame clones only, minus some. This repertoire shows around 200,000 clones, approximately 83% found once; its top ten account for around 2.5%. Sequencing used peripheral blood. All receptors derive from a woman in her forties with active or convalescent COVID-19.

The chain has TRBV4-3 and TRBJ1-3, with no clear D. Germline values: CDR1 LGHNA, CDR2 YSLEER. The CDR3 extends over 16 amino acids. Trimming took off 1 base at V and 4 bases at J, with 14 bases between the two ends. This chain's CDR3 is CASSQVGTTAGNTIYF. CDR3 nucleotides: TGCGCCAGCAGCCAAGTCGGAACTACGGCCGGAAACACCATATATTTT.

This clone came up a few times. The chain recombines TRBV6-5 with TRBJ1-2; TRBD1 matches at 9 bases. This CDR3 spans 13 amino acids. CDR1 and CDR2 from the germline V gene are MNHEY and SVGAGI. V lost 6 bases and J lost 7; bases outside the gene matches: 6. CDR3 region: CASRDRGGSGYTF. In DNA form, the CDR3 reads TGTGCCAGCAGGGACAGGGGAGGAAGTGGCTACACCTTC.

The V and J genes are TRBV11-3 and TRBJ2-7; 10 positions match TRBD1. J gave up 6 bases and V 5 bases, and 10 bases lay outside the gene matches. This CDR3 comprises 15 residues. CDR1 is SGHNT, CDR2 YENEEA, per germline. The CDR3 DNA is TGTGCCAGCAGCCCAGTGGGACAGGGGAGGGGCGAGCAGTACTTC. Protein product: CASSPVGQGRGEQYF.

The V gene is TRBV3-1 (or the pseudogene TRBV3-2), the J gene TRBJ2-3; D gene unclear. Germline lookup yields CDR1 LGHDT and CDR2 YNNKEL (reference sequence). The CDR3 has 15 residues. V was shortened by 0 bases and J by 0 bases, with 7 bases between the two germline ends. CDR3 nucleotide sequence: TGTGCCAGCAGCCAAGATTTCAGGAGCACAGATACGCAGTATTTT. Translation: CASSQDFRSTDTQYF.

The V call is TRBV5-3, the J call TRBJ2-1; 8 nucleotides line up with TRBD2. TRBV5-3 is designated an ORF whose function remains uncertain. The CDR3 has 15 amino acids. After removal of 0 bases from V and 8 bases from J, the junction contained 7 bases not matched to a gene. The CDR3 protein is CARSLGERESYEQFF. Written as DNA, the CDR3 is TGTGCCAGAAGCTTGGGGGAGCGGGAGTCTTATGAGCAGTTCTTC.

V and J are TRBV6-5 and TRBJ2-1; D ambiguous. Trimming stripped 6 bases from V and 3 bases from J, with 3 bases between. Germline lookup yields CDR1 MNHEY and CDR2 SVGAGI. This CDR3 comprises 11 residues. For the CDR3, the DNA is TGTGCCAGCAGACTCTACAATGAGCAGTTCTTC. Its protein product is CASRLYNEQFF.

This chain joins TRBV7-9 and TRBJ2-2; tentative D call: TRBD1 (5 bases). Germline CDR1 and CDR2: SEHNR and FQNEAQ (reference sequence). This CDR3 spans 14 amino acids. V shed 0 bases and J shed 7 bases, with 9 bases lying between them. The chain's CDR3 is CASSLAGAGGELFF. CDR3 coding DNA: TGTGCCAGCAGCTTAGCAGGGGCCGGCGGGGAGCTGTTTTTT.

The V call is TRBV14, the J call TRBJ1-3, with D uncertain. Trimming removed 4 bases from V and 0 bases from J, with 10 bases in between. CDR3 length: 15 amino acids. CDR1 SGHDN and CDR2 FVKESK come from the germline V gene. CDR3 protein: CASSRGTSSGNTIYF. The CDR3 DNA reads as TGTGCCAGCAGCCGAGGTACCAGCTCTGGAAACACCATATATTTT.

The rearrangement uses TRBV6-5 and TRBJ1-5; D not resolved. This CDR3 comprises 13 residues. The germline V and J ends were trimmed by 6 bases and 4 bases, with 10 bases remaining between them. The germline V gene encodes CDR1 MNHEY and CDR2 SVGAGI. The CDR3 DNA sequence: TGTGCCAGCAGACTACAAGGAAATCAGCCCCAGCATTTT. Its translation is CASRLQGNQPQHF.

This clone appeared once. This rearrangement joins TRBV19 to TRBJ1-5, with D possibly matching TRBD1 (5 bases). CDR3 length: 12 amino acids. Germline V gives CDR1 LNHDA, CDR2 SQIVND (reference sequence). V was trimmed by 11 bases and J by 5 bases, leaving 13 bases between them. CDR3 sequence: CASKGVDQPQHF. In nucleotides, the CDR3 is TGTGCCTCTAAAGGGGTCGATCAGCCCCAGCATTTT. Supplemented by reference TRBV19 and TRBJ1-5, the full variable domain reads DGGITQSPKYLFRKEGQNVTLSCEQNLNHDAMYWYRQDPGQGLRLIYYSQIVNDFQKGDIAEGYSVSREKKESFPLTVTSAQKNPTAFYLCASKGVDQPQHFGDGTRLSIL.

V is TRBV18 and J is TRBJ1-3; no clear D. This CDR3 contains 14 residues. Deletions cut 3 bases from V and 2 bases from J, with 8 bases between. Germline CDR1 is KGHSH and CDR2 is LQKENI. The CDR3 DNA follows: TGTGCCAGCTCACCGGCAGGCACTGGAAACACCATATATTTT. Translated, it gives CASSPAGTGNTIYF.

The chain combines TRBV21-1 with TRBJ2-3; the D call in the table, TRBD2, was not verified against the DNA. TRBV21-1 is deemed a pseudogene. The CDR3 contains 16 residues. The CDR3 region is CASSKGGTMIPDTQYF. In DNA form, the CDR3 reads TGTGCCAGCAGCAAAGGCGGGACTATGATCCCAGATACGCAGTATTTT.

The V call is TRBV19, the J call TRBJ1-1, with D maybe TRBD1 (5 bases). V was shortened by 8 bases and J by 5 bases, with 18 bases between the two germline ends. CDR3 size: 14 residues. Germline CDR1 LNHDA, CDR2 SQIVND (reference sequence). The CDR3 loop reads CASQTQAGGTEAFF. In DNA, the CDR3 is TGTGCCAGTCAAACCCAGGCCGGGGGGACTGAAGCTTTCTTT. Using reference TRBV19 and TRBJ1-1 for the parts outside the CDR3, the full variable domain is DGGITQSPKYLFRKEGQNVTLSCEQNLNHDAMYWYRQDPGQGLRLIYYSQIVNDFQKGDIAEGYSVSREKKESFPLTVTSAQKNPTAFYLCASQTQAGGTEAFFGQGTRLTVV.

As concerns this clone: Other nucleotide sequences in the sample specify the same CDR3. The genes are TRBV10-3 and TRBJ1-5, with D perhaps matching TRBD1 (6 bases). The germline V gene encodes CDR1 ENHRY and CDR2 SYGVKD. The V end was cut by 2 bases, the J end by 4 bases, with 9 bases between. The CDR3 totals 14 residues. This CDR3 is CAISEGGRNQPQHF. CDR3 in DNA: TGTGCCATCAGTGAGGGGGGCAGAAATCAGCCCCAGCATTTT.

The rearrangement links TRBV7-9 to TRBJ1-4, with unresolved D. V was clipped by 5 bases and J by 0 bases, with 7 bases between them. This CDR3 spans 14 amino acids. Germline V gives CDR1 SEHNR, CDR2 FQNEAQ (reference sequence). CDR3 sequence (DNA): TGTGCCAGCAGCCCGGTTGCAACTAATGAAAAACTGTTTTTT. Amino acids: CASSPVATNEKLFF.

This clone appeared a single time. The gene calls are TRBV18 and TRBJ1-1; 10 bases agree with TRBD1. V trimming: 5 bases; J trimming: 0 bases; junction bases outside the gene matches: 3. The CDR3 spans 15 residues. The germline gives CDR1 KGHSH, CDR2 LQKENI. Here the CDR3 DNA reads TGTGCCAGCTCAGGGACAGGGGTCATGAACACTGAAGCTTTCTTT. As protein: CASSGTGVMNTEAFF.

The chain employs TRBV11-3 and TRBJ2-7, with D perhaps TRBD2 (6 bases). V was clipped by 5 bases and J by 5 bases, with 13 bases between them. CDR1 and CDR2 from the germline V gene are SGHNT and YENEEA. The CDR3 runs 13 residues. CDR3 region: CASSVRGFHEQYF. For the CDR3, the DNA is TGTGCCAGCAGCGTCCGGGGGTTCCACGAGCAGTACTTC.

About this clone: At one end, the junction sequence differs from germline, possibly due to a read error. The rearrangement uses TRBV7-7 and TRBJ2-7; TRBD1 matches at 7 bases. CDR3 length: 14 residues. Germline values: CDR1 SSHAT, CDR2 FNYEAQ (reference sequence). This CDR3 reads CASSLLGGAYEQYF. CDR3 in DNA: TGTGCTAGCAGCTTACTAGGGGGCGCGTACGAGCAGTACTTC.

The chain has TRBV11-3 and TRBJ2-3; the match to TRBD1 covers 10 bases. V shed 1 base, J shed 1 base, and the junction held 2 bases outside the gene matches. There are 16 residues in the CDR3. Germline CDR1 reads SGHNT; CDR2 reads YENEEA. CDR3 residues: CASSLGQGARTDTQYF. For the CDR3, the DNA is TGTGCCAGCAGCTTAGGACAGGGGGCGCGCACAGATACGCAGTATTTT.

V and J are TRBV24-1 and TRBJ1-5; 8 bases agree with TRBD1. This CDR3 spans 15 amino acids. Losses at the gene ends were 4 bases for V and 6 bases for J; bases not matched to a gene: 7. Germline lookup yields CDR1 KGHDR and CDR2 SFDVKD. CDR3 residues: CATSEKDRGGQPQHF. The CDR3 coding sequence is TGTGCCACCAGTGAGAAAGACAGGGGCGGTCAGCCCCAGCATTTT.

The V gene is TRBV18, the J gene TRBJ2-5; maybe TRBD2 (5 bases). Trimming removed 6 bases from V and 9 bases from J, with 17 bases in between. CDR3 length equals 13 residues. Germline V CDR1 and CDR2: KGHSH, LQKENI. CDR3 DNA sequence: TGTGCCAGCTCCCAACAACCAAGAGGGTCCCAGTACTTC. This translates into CASSQQPRGSQYF.